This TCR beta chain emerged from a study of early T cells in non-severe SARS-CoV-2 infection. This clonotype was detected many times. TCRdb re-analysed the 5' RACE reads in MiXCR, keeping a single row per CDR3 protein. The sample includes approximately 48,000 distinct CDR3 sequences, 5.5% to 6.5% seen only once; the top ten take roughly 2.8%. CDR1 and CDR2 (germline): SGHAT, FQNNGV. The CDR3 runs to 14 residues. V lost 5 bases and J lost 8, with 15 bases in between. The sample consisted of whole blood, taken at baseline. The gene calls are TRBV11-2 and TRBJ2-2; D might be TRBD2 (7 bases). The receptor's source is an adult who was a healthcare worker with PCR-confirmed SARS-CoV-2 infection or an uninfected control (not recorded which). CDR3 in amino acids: CASSPLGGPGELFF. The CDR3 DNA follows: TGTGCCAGCAGCCCCTTGGGGGGGCCGGGGGAGCTGTTTTTT.